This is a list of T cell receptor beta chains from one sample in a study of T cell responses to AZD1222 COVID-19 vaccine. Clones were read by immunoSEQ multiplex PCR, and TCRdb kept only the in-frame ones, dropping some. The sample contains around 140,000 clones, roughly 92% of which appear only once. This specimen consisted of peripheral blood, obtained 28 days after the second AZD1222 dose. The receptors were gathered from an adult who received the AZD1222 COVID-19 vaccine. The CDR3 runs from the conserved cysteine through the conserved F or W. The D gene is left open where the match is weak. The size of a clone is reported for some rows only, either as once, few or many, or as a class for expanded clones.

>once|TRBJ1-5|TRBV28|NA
CASSGPRWRSQPQHF
TGTGCCAGCAGTGGGCCCAGGTGGCGGAGTCAGCCCCAGCATTTT
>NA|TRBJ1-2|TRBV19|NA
CASSPQGSYGYTF
TGTGCCAGTAGTCCACAGGGTAGCTATGGCTACACCTTC
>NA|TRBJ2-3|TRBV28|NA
CASSSQSSTQYF
TGTGCCAGCAGTTCCCAATCGAGTACGCAGTATTTT
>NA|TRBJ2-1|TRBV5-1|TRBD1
CASSFGTVNNEQFF
TGCGCCAGCAGCTTCGGGACAGTAAACAATGAGCAGTTCTTC
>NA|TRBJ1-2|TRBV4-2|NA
CASSQASGRRNYGYTF
TGTGCCAGCAGCCAAGCTTCGGGAAGGCGTAACTATGGCTACACCTTC
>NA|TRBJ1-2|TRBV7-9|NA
CASSFPPGPLYGYTF
TGTGCCAGCAGCTTCCCGCCTGGCCCCCTCTATGGCTACACCTTC
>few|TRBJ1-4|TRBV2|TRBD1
CASRRTTGTNEKLFF
TGTGCCAGCAGAAGAACGACAGGGACTAATGAAAAACTGTTTTTT
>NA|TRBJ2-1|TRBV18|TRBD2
CASSHSGGHDSYNEQFF
TGTGCCAGCTCACATTCGGGAGGCCACGATTCCTACAATGAGCAGTTCTTC
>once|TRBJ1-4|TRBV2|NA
CASSEAELNEKLFF
TGTGCCAGCAGTGAGGCAGAGCTTAATGAAAAACTGTTTTTT
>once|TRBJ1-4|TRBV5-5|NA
CASSLGPSNEKLFF
TGTGCCAGCAGCCTGGGACCAAGTAATGAAAAACTGTTTTTT
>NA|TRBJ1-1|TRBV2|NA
CASSIGWYTEAFF
TGTGCCAGCAGTATCGGGTGGTACACTGAAGCTTTCTTT
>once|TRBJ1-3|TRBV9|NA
CASSVGGTNSGNTIYF
TGTGCCAGCAGCGTAGGAGGCACTAACTCTGGAAACACCATATATTTT
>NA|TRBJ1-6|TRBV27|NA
CASSSVNSPLHF
TGTGCCAGCAGCTCAGTAAATTCACCCCTCCACTTT
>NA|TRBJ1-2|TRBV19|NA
CASSERGGYGYTF
TGTGCCAGTAGCGAGAGGGGAGGCTATGGCTACACCTTC
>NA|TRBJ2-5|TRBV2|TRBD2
CASSVFSGGQETQYF
TGTGCCAGCAGTGTTTTTAGCGGGGGACAAGAGACCCAGTACTTC
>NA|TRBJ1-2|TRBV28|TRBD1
CASSLLATGGGSYGYTF
TGTGCCAGCAGTTTATTGGCAACAGGGGGCGGAAGCTATGGCTACACCTTC
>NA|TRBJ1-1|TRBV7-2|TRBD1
CASSLGPYRGTEAFF
TGTGCCAGCAGCTTGGGCCCTTACAGGGGCACTGAAGCTTTCTTT
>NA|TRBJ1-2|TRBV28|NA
CASSPLESPNYGYTF
TGTGCCAGCAGTCCCTTGGAGAGTCCTAACTATGGCTACACCTTC
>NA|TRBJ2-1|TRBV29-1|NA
CSVVRTINNEQFF
TGCAGCGTTGTCCGGACTATCAACAATGAGCAGTTCTTC
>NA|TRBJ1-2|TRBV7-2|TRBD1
CASSPKVGTGYGYTF
TGTGCCAGCAGCCCGAAGGTCGGGACAGGATATGGCTACACCTTC
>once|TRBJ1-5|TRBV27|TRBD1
CASRLTGVYSNQPQHF
TGTGCCAGCAGGCTAACAGGGGTCTATAGCAATCAGCCCCAGCATTTT
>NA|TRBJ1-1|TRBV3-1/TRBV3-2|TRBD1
CASSHPTGGEAFF
TGTGCCAGCAGCCACCCGACAGGGGGAGAAGCTTTCTTT
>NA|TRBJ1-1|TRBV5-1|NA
CASREPNTEAFF
TGCGCCAGCAGGGAGCCGAACACTGAAGCTTTCTTT
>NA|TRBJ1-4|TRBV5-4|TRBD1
CASSLKVDRGGKLFF
TGTGCCAGCAGCCTTAAAGTGGACAGGGGCGGAAAACTGTTTTTT
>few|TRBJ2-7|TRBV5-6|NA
CASSLGGFEQYF
TGTGCCAGCAGCTTGGGCGGGTTCGAGCAGTACTTC
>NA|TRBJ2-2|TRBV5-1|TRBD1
CASSSGQGGTGELFF
TGCGCCAGCAGCTCGGGACAGGGTGGGACCGGGGAGCTGTTTTTT